The rows below give T cell receptor beta chains drawn from one sample of a study of OX40 agonist ivuxolimab in advanced cancers. Measured with immunoSEQ multiplex PCR; TCRdb has only the in-frame clones, and not every one. The data contain about 98,000 clones, about 85% of them singletons. The sequencing here drew on CD4+ or CD8+ T cells sorted from blood, taken in a trial of the OX40 agonist ivuxolimab. The receptors were sampled from an adult with an advanced solid tumor such as melanoma, head and neck, liver or kidney cancer. Each CDR3 is given with its conserved first and last residue. The D gene is left open where the match is weak. Clone size, where shown, is once, few, many, or a class for clones that have expanded.

clone_size d_call j_call v_call cdr3_nt cdr3_aa
NA NA TRBJ1-3 TRBV18 TGTGCCAGCTCACCACGGGGTCCGGTTACCTCTGGAAACACCATATATTTT CASSPRGPVTSGNTIYF
once NA TRBJ2-3 TRBV7-9 TGTGCCAGCAGTACAGATGTTGGTACGCAGTATTTT CASSTDVGTQYF
NA NA TRBJ2-7 TRBV5-8 TGTGCCAGCAGCTTGAAGGGAGCCTACGAGCAGTACTTC CASSLKGAYEQYF
NA NA TRBJ1-1 TRBV28 TGTGCCAGCAGTCACTTGAACACTGAAGCTTTCTTT CASSHLNTEAFF
NA NA TRBJ2-3 TRBV5-1 TGCGCCAGCAGCTTGGAGAGGGACTTCAGCACAGATACGCAGTATTTT CASSLERDFSTDTQYF
NA NA TRBJ1-1 TRBV5-1 TGCGCCAGCAGCTTGTTGGGGTTCGGCCGGGGGACTGAAGCTTTCTTT CASSLLGFGRGTEAFF
NA NA TRBJ1-1 TRBV4-3 TGCGCCAGCAGCCAGGGGCCCGAGGGTCGGGCTTTCTTT CASSQGPEGRAFF
NA TRBD2 TRBJ2-3 TRBV2 TGTGCCAGCCGGGGACTAGCCCCAGATACGCAGTATTTT CASRGLAPDTQYF
NA NA TRBJ2-1 TRBV9 TGTGCCAGCAGCCCTCCCGGAGGCGGGAATGAGCAGTTCTTC CASSPPGGGNEQFF
NA NA TRBJ2-6 TRBV2 TGTGCCAGCAGGCCAGGGGAAGGGGGCAACGTCCTGACTTTC CASRPGEGGNVLTF
NA NA TRBJ2-1 TRBV5-1 TGCGCCAGCAGCCTCGGGACTTCGGTCATCAATGAGCAGTTCTTC CASSLGTSVINEQFF
NA NA TRBJ2-7 TRBV5-1 TGCGCCAGCAGCTTTAGCGGCTACGAGCAGTACTTC CASSFSGYEQYF
few TRBD2 TRBJ2-7 TRBV5-1 TGCGCCAGCAGCGGAAGCGGGAGGTCATACGAGCAGTACTTC CASSGSGRSYEQYF
NA NA TRBJ2-1 TRBV19 TGTGCCAGTACCCTGAGCCCGAGCTCCTACAATGAGCAGTTCTTC CASTLSPSSYNEQFF